The present T cell receptor beta chain was sequenced within a study of blood T cell repertoires in COVID-19. Study overall: From T cells, B-cell-depleted T cells, or PBMCs came the material, which was cDNA or gDNA.

The germline V gene has CDR1 LNHDA and CDR2 SQIVND (reference sequence). This CDR3 comprises 15 residues. Trimming cost V 5 bases and J 2 bases; bases outside gene matches: 7. Clones were read by immunoSEQ multiplex PCR, and TCRdb kept only the in-frame ones, dropping some. The sample lists 230,000 or so clones, around 80% occurring once. The TCR was taken from a human donor in a cohort sampled during active COVID-19. Sequenced material: peripheral blood. The chain joins TRBV19 to TRBJ2-3, with TRBD2 matching 7 bases. In nucleotides, the CDR3 is TGTGCCAGTAGTGGGCCTAGCGGCACCACAGATACGCAGTATTTT. This codes for CASSGPSGTTDTQYF.